The clone carrying this T cell receptor (beta chain) was counted between two and nine times. What it binds is unknown. The sample is drawn from a study of cytomegalovirus exposure and HLA in healthy donors. Across the study: Approximately 85 million unique TCRs from HLA-typed donors were held in an early data release. Points from the study as a whole: Follow-up analysis found HLA locus-dependent TCR association rates, highest for DRB1 and lowest for HLA-C.

Regarding donors, all were healthy bone marrow donors. This CDR3 has 14 amino acids. The germline V and J ends were trimmed by 1 base and 5 bases, with 11 bases remaining between them. In germline, CDR1 is SGHNT, CDR2 YENEEA. A multiplex PCR was run with 60 Vbeta primers and 13 Jbeta primers. Generated by immunoSEQ multiplex PCR, the TCRdb table keeps only in-frame clones and is missing some. The sample holds roughly 200,000 clones; almost 85% are singletons and the top ten take more than 0.5%. The V gene is TRBV11-3, the J gene TRBJ2-5; possible D gene TRBD2, 5 bases. This receptor was identified in a woman aged 45-60 years in good health and CMV-seronegative. The sequenced sample consisted of PBMCs. In DNA form, the CDR3 reads TGTGCCAGCAGCTTAGGCCCGAGGGCGGAGACCCAGTACTTC. Translating gives CASSLGPRAETQYF.